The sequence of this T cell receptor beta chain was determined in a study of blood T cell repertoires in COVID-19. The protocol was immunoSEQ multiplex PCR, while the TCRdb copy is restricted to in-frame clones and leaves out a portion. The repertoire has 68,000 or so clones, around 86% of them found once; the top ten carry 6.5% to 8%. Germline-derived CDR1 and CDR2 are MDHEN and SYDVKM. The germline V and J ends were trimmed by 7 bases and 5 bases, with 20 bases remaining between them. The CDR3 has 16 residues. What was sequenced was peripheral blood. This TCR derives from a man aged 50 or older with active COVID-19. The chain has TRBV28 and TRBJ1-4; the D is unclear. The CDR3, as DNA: TGTGCCAGCACCATCGGTTACGGGGTCTCGAATGAAAAACTGTTTTTT. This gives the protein CASTIGYGVSNEKLFF.